This T cell receptor (beta chain) emerged from a study of cytomegalovirus exposure and HLA in healthy donors (dated by TCRdb to between 2016 and 2019). Regarding the study in general: An earlier analysis of 550 to 700 of the donors reported 250 to 300 Gb of sequence data and roughly 110 million unique TCR beta sequences from roughly 180 million T cells. Around 330 gigabases of sequencing data and roughly 81 million unique TCR sequences made up an early release that covered some 640 HLA-typed donors. Among the 398 genotyped donors, approximately 82% belonged to the genetic ancestry cluster associated with self-reported Caucasian donors. The study was designed to test whether signatures of past pathogen exposure could be identified by cataloging public T cell receptors. The study profiled the T cell repertoires of 500 to 800 subjects by immunosequencing and related them to cytomegalovirus serostatus. A separate validation cohort of roughly 120 different subjects was used in addition to the roughly 620-subject first cohort. To predict cytomegalovirus infection status, the study brought together high-throughput TCR immunosequencing, statistical association of individual TCRs with disease status, and machine learning. In a later analysis, previously published TCR beta repertoires from some 640 donors were re-analyzed and high-resolution HLA genotyping was added so that TCR occurrence patterns could be studied. The later analysis used no new phenotypic data to find candidate immune exposures, relying instead on TCR beta sequences and their occurrence across donors. An earlier analysis of approximately 500 of the donors applied high-throughput TCR beta sequencing to assess whether each TCR beta V gene segment acted as functional or pseudogenic. Donor age, sex, ethnicity and CMV serostatus were compiled together with the repertoire data. A later genetic analysis used genome-wide SNP genotypes for about 60% of the 666 donors, treating that subset as a discovery cohort. Every discovery cohort repertoire had been produced on one sequencing platform. Class I and class II HLA loci were covered by the typing at four-digit resolution. The number of typed donors differed by locus: roughly 629-630 for A, B, C, DRB1 and DQB1; approximately 540 for DQA1; 606 for DPA1; and roughly 450 for DPB1. Four or five DR-DQ haplotypes were handled as single units for association and clustering because linkage in the cohort was strong. On average, around 240,000 unique TCR beta nucleotide sequences were sequenced per donor among 300 to 500 genotyped donors of the cohort, with roughly 18% of those sequences being non-productive.

A remark on this clone: Its antigen remains undetermined. No much larger clone is present one base from it, and per-base qualities are unavailable.

The library relied on the immunoSEQ multiplex PCR assay. A mixture of 60 forward primers for TCR Vbeta segments and 13 reverse primers for TCR Jbeta segments was used in the multiplex PCR. The CDR3 region of rearranged TCR beta genes was amplified from genomic DNA by a multiplex PCR assay. The amplified TCR beta libraries were sequenced on the Illumina HiSeq System as 87-base-pair reads. Per the original workflow: A later analysis counted 75 million to 100 million unique TCR beta chains across the 600 to 850 repertoires, and 9.5 million to 11 million of these chains were shared by at least two donors. To remove PCR and sequencing errors, raw reads were error-corrected and collapsed into unique sequences using a nearest-neighbor algorithm that merged closely related sequences. V, D and J gene segments were assigned by aligning CDR3 sequences to IMGT reference sequences. For a sequence to be retained, a match of at least six nucleotides to both a V gene segment and a J gene segment was required. Rearrangements were classified as productive when the CDR3 lacked stop codons and remained in frame with V and J, and all other rearrangements were classified as non-productive. Following IMGT convention, CDR3 was defined as the stretch from the second conserved V-encoded cysteine to the conserved J-encoded phenylalanine. The earlier analysis of roughly 590 of the donors excluded sequences that lacked an unambiguous match to a single V gene segment. In an earlier analysis of several hundred of the donors, V segments were called functional above 56.7% productive rearrangements and were called segregating when the between-donor standard deviation exceeded 5%. A statistical classification framework was developed to diagnose cytomegalovirus status using the catalog of TCR beta chain sequences. In a later analysis, TCR nucleotide sequences were compared against IMGT/GENE-DB human TR gene sequences so that V and J genes could be assigned. The TCRdist pipeline was used in a later analysis to assign CDR3 sequences and most-parsimonious VDJ recombination scenarios. A later analysis defined each TCR beta chain by its CDR3 amino acid sequence plus V-gene family, and excluded reads lacking a unique V-gene family. In a later analysis, some 600 highly shared, low-generation-probability nucleotide sequences were removed to address suspected cross-contamination and a sequencing artifact. In a later analysis, a clonal expansion index for each public chain was calculated from normalized within-repertoire ranks of inferred template counts. In a later analysis, generation probabilities were computed with a VDJ recombination model fitted to out-of-frame rearrangements, and the resulting probabilities were checked against IGoR. Hypergeometric tests were used in a later analysis to score TCR-TCR, TCR-HLA and TCR-CMV co-occurrence, with a repertoire-size bias correction applied to the TCR pairs. To estimate false discovery rates, a later analysis permuted the HLA or CMV assignments 20 times. A later analysis grouped co-occurring TCRs with DBSCAN, adding TCRdist sequence similarity when clustering within HLA-allele-positive subsets. Repertoires with fewer than 30,000 or more than 120,000 public chains were left out of co-occurrence clustering, as were roughly five repertoires with anomalous nucleotide sharing. TCRdb stores this immuneACCESS table with in-frame sequences only. Part of the clones is absent; in the studies checked, under half of the shortfall reflects unresolved V genes, and no reason is known for the rest. The DNA was the basis for D and trimming; V, J and clone size are from that table. The sample has 100,000 to 150,000 clones on record, 82% of them singletons. Over 1% of the sample rests with the top ten.

In total, 600 or so healthy bone marrow donors made up the cohort. At the time of sampling, every cohort member was nominally healthy, though immune exposures that went unrecorded were likely present. The donor tested CMV seronegative, placing the donor among the 350 or so seronegative members of the cohort. Each donor provided a peripheral blood sample, and peripheral blood mononuclear cells were used for TCR beta sequencing. Genomic DNA extraction from the blood cell samples was performed with the Qiagen DNeasy Blood Extraction Kit. The germline V gene yields MRHNA for CDR1 and SNTAGT for CDR2. V is cut by 0 bases and J by 0 bases, and the space between the germline ends is 12 bases. Reading from cysteine to phenylalanine, the CDR3 counts 18 amino acids. Only CDR3 DNA is held: 54 bases, read in frame from base 1. Overall study results and their limits: Because some donors lacked HLA typing at each locus, the association tests relied only on the typed subset. A later genetic analysis associated a missense DCLRE1C variant with V-gene and J-gene trimming of TCR beta chains, and an independent cohort replicated the association. A later analysis reported that several top co-occurrence clusters appeared linked to parvovirus B19, influenza, CMV and Epstein-Barr virus. In a later analysis, 16,951 TCR beta sequences were associated with specific HLA alleles at a false discovery rate of 0.05. According to a later analysis, most CMV-associated TCR beta chains appeared to be HLA-restricted, and the HLA associations seemed to be driven largely by CMV exposure. In a later analysis, HLA-associated TCR beta chains were found to be more clonally expanded and to have lower generation probabilities than equally common non-associated chains. Strong co-occurrence of HLA alleles, especially DR and DQ, made assigning TCR associations to individual alleles difficult. Most TCR sequences were seen in very few donors, while some public TCRs were found in many individuals. The classifier was reported to diagnose cytomegalovirus status with high specificity and sensitivity in both the original and validation cohorts. According to a later analysis, TCR association rates differed among HLA loci, with DRB1 alleles showing the most associated TCRs and HLA-C alleles showing the fewest. Broadly in line with IMGT annotations, most TCR beta V segments showed up in productive rearrangements about 87% or about 30% of the time in an earlier analysis of 450 to 750 of the donors. The sequencing pipeline was judged likely to have produced a cluster of highly shared sequence variants as a technical artifact. Some IMGT-functional V segments, including TRBV6-2 and TRBV6-3, could not be told apart with the 87-base-pair reads, so those segments were excluded. The authors suggested that the approach could potentially be generalized to other disease states and immunological phenotypes. The cohort was sequenced for TCR beta chains only, and without alpha or paired-chain data the features that could be detected were limited. Because counts were too low, about 15 rarely observed V segments, including chromosome 9 orphons, were left out of the earlier analysis of over 550 of the donors. Sequencing depth was assumed to be roughly uniform across donors in the presence/absence analyses, though that assumption may not hold. Linkage disequilibrium might explain the correlated functional status among segregating V segments, but an unknown experimental factor could not be ruled out. CMV serostatus was the only immune exposure information available for the cohort. A further reported finding was that TCR beta sequences accurately predicted the HLA-A and HLA-B alleles for most subjects in the first cohort. A later genetic analysis reported fewer N-insertions in productive TCRs among donors in an Asian-associated ancestry cluster than the roughly 640-donor mean. A total of about 180 TCR beta chains were listed by the study as associated with cytomegalovirus. Three of the identified cytomegalovirus-associated TCR beta chains were confirmed in vitro to be specific for cytomegalovirus antigens.

The source of this sequence is a boy between 5 and 17 years old in good health and CMV-seronegative. The sequence is built from TRBV6-4 and TRBJ2-6; the D gene is not confidently resolved. The source material was PBMCs. The DNA reads as follows: TGTGCCAGCAGTGACTCCGCCGCAGGCGCCTCTGGGGCCAACGTCCTGACTTTC. Its coded protein is CASSDSAAGASGANVLTF.